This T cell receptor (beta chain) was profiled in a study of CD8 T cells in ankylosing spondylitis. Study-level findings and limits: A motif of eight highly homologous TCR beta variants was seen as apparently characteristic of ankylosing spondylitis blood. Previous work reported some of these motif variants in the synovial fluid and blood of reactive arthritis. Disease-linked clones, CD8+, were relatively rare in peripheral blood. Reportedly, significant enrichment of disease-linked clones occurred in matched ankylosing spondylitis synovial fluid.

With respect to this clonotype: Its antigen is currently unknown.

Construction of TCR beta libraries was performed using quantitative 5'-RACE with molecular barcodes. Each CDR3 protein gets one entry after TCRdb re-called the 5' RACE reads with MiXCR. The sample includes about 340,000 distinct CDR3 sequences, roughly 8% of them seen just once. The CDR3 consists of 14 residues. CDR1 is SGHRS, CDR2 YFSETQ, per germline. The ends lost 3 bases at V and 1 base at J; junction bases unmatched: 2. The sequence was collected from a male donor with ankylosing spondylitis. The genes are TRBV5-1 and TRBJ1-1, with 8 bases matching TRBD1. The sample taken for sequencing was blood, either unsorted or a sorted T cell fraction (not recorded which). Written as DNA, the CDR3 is TGCGCCAGCAGCTGGGGACAGGAGAACACTGAAGCTTTCTTT. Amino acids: CASSWGQENTEAFF.